Following are 25 T cell receptor beta chains from one sample sequenced in a study of cytomegalovirus exposure and HLA in healthy donors. The PCR made use of 60 Vbeta and 13 Jbeta primers. Some clones are missing from TCRdb's copy, which holds only in-frame ones; the method was immunoSEQ multiplex PCR. The sample contains 150,000 to 250,000 clones, 70% to 85% of which appear only once. Sequenced sample: PBMCs. The receptors here all came from a boy aged 2 to 10 in good health and CMV-seronegative.

V gene TRBV19 combines with J gene TRBJ2-3; D ambiguous. Germline assignment: CDR1 LNHDA and CDR2 SQIVND (reference sequence). The V end was cut by 5 bases, the J end by 5 bases, with 11 bases between. This CDR3 is 13 amino acids long. The CDR3 sequence is CASSLRRRDTQYF. CDR3 sequence (DNA): TGTGCCAGTAGTCTCCGACGGAGAGATACGCAGTATTTT. Complete variable domain (other parts from reference TRBV19 and TRBJ2-3): DGGITQSPKYLFRKEGQNVTLSCEQNLNHDAMYWYRQDPGQGLRLIYYSQIVNDFQKGDIAEGYSVSREKKESFPLTVTSAQKNPTAFYLCASSLRRRDTQYFGPGTRLTVL.

J is TRBJ1-3 and V is TRBV9; D remains unclear. V dropped 2 bases and J dropped 4 bases, with 10 bases sitting between them. This CDR3 region has 14 residues. The germline V gene encodes CDR1 SGDLS and CDR2 YYNGEE. The CDR3 DNA follows: TGTGCCAGCAGCGTCACAGCGGAAGGAAACACCATATATTTT. It encodes CASSVTAEGNTIYF.

V usage is TRBV27 and J usage is TRBJ1-1; TRBD1 aligns across 9 bases. V dropped 4 bases and J dropped 1; count of bases not matched to a gene: 4. Germline CDR1 MNHEY, CDR2 SMNVEV (reference sequence). The CDR3 length is 15 residues. Here the CDR3 reads CASSSGQGWNTEAFF. The CDR3 region has the DNA TGTGCCAGCAGTTCGGGACAGGGATGGAACACTGAAGCTTTCTTT.

The chain couples TRBV5-1 to TRBJ2-1; D is ambiguous. The V end lost 0 bases, the J end lost 5 bases, and 6 bases lay between the germline ends. Germline values: CDR1 SGHRS, CDR2 YFSETQ. The CDR3 loop spans 13 amino acids. The DNA of the CDR3 is TGCGCCAGCAGCTTGGTGGCAGACAATGAGCAGTTCTTC. Its translation is CASSLVADNEQFF.

The V and J genes are TRBV30 and TRBJ1-6; D unresolved. With 0 bases removed from V and 7 bases from J, the gap between germline ends came to 7 bases. CDR3 size: 13 residues. Germline V gene sequence: CDR1 GTSNPN, CDR2 SVGIG (reference sequence). The CDR3 sequence is CAWSVRRNSPLHF. CDR3 in DNA: TGTGCCTGGAGTGTACGCAGGAATTCACCCCTCCACTTT.

As to this clone: At one end, the junction sequence differs from germline, possibly due to a read error. The chain is built from TRBV7-2 and TRBJ1-1; D is undetermined. Germline-derived CDR1 and CDR2 are SGHTA and FQGNSA. CDR3 size: 13 residues. CDR3 coding DNA: TGTGCCAGCGGCTTAGGGAGGGCTACTGAAGCTTTCTTT. Amino acids: CASGLGRATEAFF.

For the CDR3, the DNA is TGTGCCAGCAGCTTCAGTCAAGAGACCCAGTACTTC. Protein sequence: CASSFSQETQYF. The rearrangement uses TRBV5-6 and TRBJ2-5, with no clear D. V lost 2 bases to trimming and J lost 2 bases, with 4 bases between them. CDR1 is SGHDT and CDR2 is YYEEEE in the germline V gene. The CDR3 has 12 residues.

V gene TRBV18 combines with J gene TRBJ1-6; 9 positions agree with TRBD1. In germline, CDR1 is KGHSH, CDR2 LQKENI. V lost 6 bases, J lost 9 bases, and 6 bases stayed unmatched. This CDR3 spans 14 amino acids. The CDR3 protein is CASSRGQGISPLHF. The CDR3 DNA follows: TGTGCCAGCTCGAGGGGACAGGGTATTTCACCCCTCCACTTT.

This clone appeared a few times. V usage is TRBV5-3 and J usage is TRBJ1-2; TRBD1 agrees at 8 bases. TRBV5-3 is an open reading frame, and its role is uncertain. The CDR3 extends over 12 amino acids. V lost 2 bases and J lost 8; bases outside the gene matches: 2. CDR3 loop: CARSLAGGGYTF. CDR3 DNA: TGTGCCAGAAGCTTAGCAGGGGGCGGCTACACCTTC.

The chain employs TRBV5-6 and TRBJ1-5; the D gene is possibly TRBD1 (6 bases). Germline assignment: CDR1 SGHDT and CDR2 YYEEEE. The germline V and J ends were trimmed by 5 bases and 0 bases, with 9 bases remaining between them. The CDR3 covers 14 residues. The CDR3 DNA is TGTGCCAGCAGTCCACAGGGTAGCAATCAGCCCCAGCATTTT. It codes for CASSPQGSNQPQHF.

The chain joins TRBV11-1 to TRBJ1-2; D may be TRBD1 (5 bases). Germline CDR1 and CDR2: SGHAT and FQDESV (reference sequence). There are 14 residues in the CDR3. V was cut by 7 bases and J by 2 bases, with 14 bases left in between. The CDR3 region is CASTLLTGNYGYTF. The CDR3 DNA reads TGTGCCAGCACCCTTTTAACAGGCAACTATGGCTACACCTTC.

CDR3 sequence reads: CATSYGEEGYTF. CDR3 sequence (DNA): TGCGCCACCTCCTACGGGGAGGAAGGCTACACCTTC. The rearrangement joins TRBV5-1 to TRBJ1-2; no definite D call. The length of the CDR3 is 12 residues. Germline V gene data show CDR1 as SGHRS and CDR2 as YFSETQ. Trimming took 9 bases from V and 8 from J, leaving 17 bases between them.

J is TRBJ1-5 and V is TRBV6-1; no definite D call. The CDR3 consists of 13 residues. Deletions cut 3 bases from V and 5 bases from J, with 8 bases between. CDR1 and CDR2 from the germline V gene are MNHNS and SASEGT. CDR3 loop: CASSDRSDQPQHF. CDR3 nucleotides: TGTGCCAGCAGTGATCGGTCGGATCAGCCCCAGCATTTT.

The chain combines TRBV10-3 with TRBJ2-5; TRBD2 matches 11 bases. The CDR3 is made up of 18 amino acids. Germline-derived CDR1 and CDR2 are ENHRY and SYGVKD. The ends lost 4 bases at V and 5 bases at J; junction bases unmatched: 15. CDR3 sequence: CAISVGSGGVADQETQYF. The CDR3 DNA reads as TGTGCCATCAGTGTAGGTAGCGGGGGGGTCGCCGATCAGGAGACCCAGTACTTC.

The V and J genes are TRBV27 and TRBJ2-2, with 7 nucleotides matching TRBD1. Trimming at V came to 6 bases and at J to 3 bases, leaving 10 bases not matched to a gene. This CDR3 is 16 amino acids long. Germline V CDR1 and CDR2: MNHEY, SMNVEV (reference sequence). DNA of the CDR3: TGTGCCAGCAGCCCTAACAGGGGCCACTACACCGGGGAGCTGTTTTTT. Its translation: CASSPNRGHYTGELFF.

This clone was seen a single time. The chain uses TRBV4-1 and TRBJ2-1, with a weak D call TRBD2 (5 bases). The V gene lost 3 bases and the J gene lost 1 base, with 16 bases spanning the gap. The germline CDR1 and CDR2 sequences are MGHRA and YSYEKL. The CDR3 spans 17 residues. CDR3 protein: CASSQKEAGDSYNEQFF. The DNA for the CDR3 is TGCGCCAGCAGCCAGAAAGAGGCGGGCGATTCCTACAATGAGCAGTTCTTC.

This rearrangement joins TRBV9 to TRBJ1-4; D is possibly TRBD1 (5 bases). Germline assignment: CDR1 SGDLS and CDR2 YYNGEE. The ends were cut back, 4 bases at V and 13 bases at J, with 20 bases in the middle. The CDR3 has 14 residues. CDR3 bases: TGTGCCAGCAGCATTGGCTGGCAGGGCCAAGGACTGTTTTTT. Translating gives CASSIGWQGQGLFF.

The chain links TRBV19 to TRBJ1-1; 7 bases are a match to TRBD1. J was trimmed by 5 bases and V by 5 bases; bases with no gene match: 5. The CDR3 is 13 residues long. CDR1 is LNHDA and CDR2 is SQIVND in the germline V gene (reference sequence). Here the CDR3 reads CASSVTGLTEAFF. In DNA, the CDR3 is TGTGCCAGTAGTGTGACAGGGCTGACTGAAGCTTTCTTT.

The chain combines TRBV2 with TRBJ2-5; D unresolved. The J call may be wrong; the DNA end is better matched by TRBJ2-7. The CDR3 has 11 amino acids. Germline V gene lookup returns CDR1 SNHLY and CDR2 FYNNEI. CDR3 nucleotide sequence: TGTGCCAGCAGTCTAACCTACGAGCAGTACTTC. Its protein is CASSLTYEQYF.

This chain joins TRBV6-4 and TRBJ2-1; D uncertain. This CDR3 is built from 15 residues. CDR1 is MRHNA, CDR2 SNTAGT, per germline. The V and J ends lost 0 bases and 6 bases respectively, with 12 bases between them. The CDR3 spells CASSDSMTPTNEQFF. The CDR3 coding sequence is TGTGCCAGCAGTGACTCGATGACTCCCACCAATGAGCAGTTCTTC.

The gene calls are TRBV7-2 and TRBJ2-3; 11 bases line up with TRBD1. This CDR3 contains 14 residues. With V trimmed by 5 bases and J by 5 bases, 3 bases remained unmatched. Germline CDR1 and CDR2: SGHTA and FQGNSA. For the CDR3, the DNA is TGTGCCAGCAGCCAGGACAGGGGGCTAGATACGCAGTATTTT. It codes for CASSQDRGLDTQYF.

This sequence joins TRBV5-1 and TRBJ1-1; D not resolved. The germline CDR1 and CDR2 sequences are SGHRS and YFSETQ. V was shortened by 0 bases and J by 2 bases, with 5 bases between the two germline ends. The CDR3 length is 13 residues. The CDR3 loop is CASSLAQNTEAFF. The CDR3, as DNA: TGCGCCAGCAGCTTGGCCCAAAACACTGAAGCTTTCTTT.

This clone appeared once. V gene TRBV11-2 combines with J gene TRBJ2-1, with TRBD2 matching 8 bases. Germline V gene sequence: CDR1 SGHAT, CDR2 FQNNGV. Unmatched junction bases numbered 10, after V lost 5 bases and J lost 7 bases. The length of the CDR3 is 15 residues. CDR3 in amino acids: CASSPPGTRGNEQFF. The CDR3 bases are TGTGCCAGCAGCCCGCCCGGGACTAGGGGGAATGAGCAGTTCTTC.

The chain recombines TRBV5-5 with TRBJ2-1; perhaps TRBD1 as D (5 bases). The V gene's germline CDR1 is SGHKS and CDR2 YYEKEE (reference sequence). The CDR3 has 16 residues. The V end lost 2 bases, the J end lost 0 bases, and 12 bases lay between the germline ends. The CDR3 loop is CASSLTGESSYNEQFF. CDR3 coding DNA: TGTGCCAGCAGCTTAACAGGAGAGAGCTCCTACAATGAGCAGTTCTTC.

This clone was observed a handful of times. Other DNA variants within this sample encode the same CDR3. V is TRBV20-1 and J is TRBJ1-2; 7 bases match TRBD1. Germline CDR1 is DFQATT and CDR2 is SNEGSKA (reference sequence). The CDR3 is 11 residues long. V gave up 4 bases and J gave up 4 bases; unmatched junction bases: 0. The DNA for the CDR3 is TGCAGTGCTACAGGGGGCTATGGCTACACCTTC. Its translation is CSATGGYGYTF.